This T cell receptor beta chain was retrieved from a study of cytomegalovirus exposure and HLA in healthy donors. The PCR made use of 60 Vbeta and 13 Jbeta primers. Repertoires were generated with immunoSEQ multiplex PCR, while TCRdb's copy carries only in-frame clones and drops some. The sample includes approximately 41,000 clones, 65% to 85% of them seen just once. The clonotype was recovered from a man in his fifties in good health and CMV-seronegative. Sequenced input: PBMCs.

Here the CDR3 DNA reads TGCAGCGTTTCACAGGGGGACGAGCAGTACTTC. It translates to CSVSQGDEQYF. The chain joins TRBV29-1 to TRBJ2-7, with 8 bases that match TRBD1. Trimming removed 5 bases from V and 5 bases from J; junction bases left unmatched: 2. The V gene's germline CDR1 is SQVTM and CDR2 ANQGSEA. There are 11 residues in the CDR3.